A selection of T cell receptor beta chains follows, all from one sample in a study of spatial heterogeneity in lung cancer. TCRdb re-analysed the 5' RACE reads in MiXCR, keeping a single row per CDR3 protein. In the table there are about 120,000 distinct CDR3 sequences, 10% to 15% of which are singletons. Sequencing used PBMCs, obtained at follow-up. The receptor set was obtained from a male donor with early-stage non-small cell lung cancer. The conserved cysteine and the conserved F or W are not part of the CDR3 here.

v_call	j_call	cdr3_aa
TRBV20-1	TRBJ1-1	SATLPLGNTEAF
TRBV11-3	TRBJ1-6	ASSFEGNSPLH
TRBV12-3/TRBV12-4	TRBJ2-1	ASSLSGGTNEQF
TRBV7-2	TRBJ2-5	ASSRLRFLGETQY
TRBV12-3/TRBV12-4	TRBJ2-3	ASSPDRSGGLGDTQY
TRBV6-5	TRBJ2-3	ATRGRGLTDTQY
TRBV5-1	TRBJ2-2	ASSYPRDRGPSGELF
TRBV20-1	TRBJ1-1	SAPLRRLGTEAF
TRBV10-3	TRBJ2-3	AIRKRGTGSTDTQY
TRBV2	TRBJ2-1	ASRTGSYNEQF
TRBV11-2	TRBJ2-5	ASGLPWTLQETQY